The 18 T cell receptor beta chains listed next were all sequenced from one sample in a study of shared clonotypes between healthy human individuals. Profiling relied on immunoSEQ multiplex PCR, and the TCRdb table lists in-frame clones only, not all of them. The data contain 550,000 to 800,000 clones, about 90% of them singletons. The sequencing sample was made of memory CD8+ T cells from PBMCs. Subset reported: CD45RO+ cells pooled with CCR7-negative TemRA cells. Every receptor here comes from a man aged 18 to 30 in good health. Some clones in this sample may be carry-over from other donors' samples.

CDR3 in amino acids: CASSVRQGELFF. The DNA for the CDR3 is TGTGCCAGCAGCGTTAGACAGGGGGAGCTGTTTTTT. The chain employs TRBV9 and TRBJ2-2; D possibly corresponds to TRBD1 (5 bases). This CDR3 region has 12 residues. Trimming left V 2 bases short and J 8 bases short, with 7 bases between. Germline CDR1 SGDLS, CDR2 YYNGEE.

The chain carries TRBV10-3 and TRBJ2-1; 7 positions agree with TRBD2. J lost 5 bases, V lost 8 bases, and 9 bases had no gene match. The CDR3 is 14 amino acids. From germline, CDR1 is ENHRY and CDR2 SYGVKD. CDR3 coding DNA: TGTGCCATCGGAACAGCGGGACTAAACAATGAGCAGTTCTTC. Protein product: CAIGTAGLNNEQFF.

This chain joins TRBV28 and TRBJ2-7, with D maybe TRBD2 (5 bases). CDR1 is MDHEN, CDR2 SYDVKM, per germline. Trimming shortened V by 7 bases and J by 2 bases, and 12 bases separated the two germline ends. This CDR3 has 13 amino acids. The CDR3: CASTYTEAYEQYF. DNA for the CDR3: TGTGCCAGCACGTACACGGAGGCCTACGAGCAGTACTTC.

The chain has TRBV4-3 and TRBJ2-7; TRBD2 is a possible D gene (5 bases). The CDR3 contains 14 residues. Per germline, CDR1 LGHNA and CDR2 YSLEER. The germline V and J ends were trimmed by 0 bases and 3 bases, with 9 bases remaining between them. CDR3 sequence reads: CASSQELGNYEQYF. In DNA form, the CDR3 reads TGCGCCAGCAGCCAAGAACTCGGGAACTACGAGCAGTACTTC.

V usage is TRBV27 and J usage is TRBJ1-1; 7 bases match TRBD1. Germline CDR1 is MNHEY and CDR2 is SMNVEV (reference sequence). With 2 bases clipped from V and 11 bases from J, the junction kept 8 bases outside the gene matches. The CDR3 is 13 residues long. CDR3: CASSLTRGWRAFF. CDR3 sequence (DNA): TGTGCCAGCAGTTTAACCAGGGGGTGGCGGGCTTTCTTT.

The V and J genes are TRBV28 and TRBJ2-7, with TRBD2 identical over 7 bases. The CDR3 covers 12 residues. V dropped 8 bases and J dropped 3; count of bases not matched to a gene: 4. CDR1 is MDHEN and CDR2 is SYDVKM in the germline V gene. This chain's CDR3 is CASRGGYYEQYF. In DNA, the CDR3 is TGTGCCAGCCGGGGAGGGTACTACGAGCAGTACTTC.

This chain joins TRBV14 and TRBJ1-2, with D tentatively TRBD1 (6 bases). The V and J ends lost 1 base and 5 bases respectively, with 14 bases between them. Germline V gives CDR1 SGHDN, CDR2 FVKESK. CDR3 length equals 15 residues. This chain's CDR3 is CASSQATDSGYGYTF. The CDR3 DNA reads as TGTGCCAGCAGCCAAGCTACGGACAGCGGATATGGCTACACCTTC.

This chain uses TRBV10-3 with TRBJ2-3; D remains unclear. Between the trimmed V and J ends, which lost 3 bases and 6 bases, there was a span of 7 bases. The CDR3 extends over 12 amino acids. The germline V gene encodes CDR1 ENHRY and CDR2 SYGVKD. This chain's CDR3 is CAISDVLDTQYF. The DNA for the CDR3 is TGTGCCATCAGTGACGTGTTGGATACGCAGTATTTT.

The CDR3 region is CASSIDRGGPYEQYF. The CDR3 bases are TGTGCCAGTAGTATAGATCGCGGCGGTCCCTACGAGCAGTACTTC. This chain connects TRBV19 to TRBJ2-7; D ambiguous. Looked up from germline, CDR1 is LNHDA and CDR2 is SQIVND (reference sequence). Deletions cut 0 bases from V and 2 bases from J, with 11 bases between. The CDR3 contains 15 residues.

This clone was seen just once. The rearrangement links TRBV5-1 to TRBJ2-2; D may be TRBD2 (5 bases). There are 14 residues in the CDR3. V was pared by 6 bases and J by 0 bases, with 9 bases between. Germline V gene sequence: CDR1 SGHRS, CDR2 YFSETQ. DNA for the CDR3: TGCGCCAGCACGGAGGATCCGAACACCGGGGAGCTGTTTTTT. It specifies CASTEDPNTGELFF.

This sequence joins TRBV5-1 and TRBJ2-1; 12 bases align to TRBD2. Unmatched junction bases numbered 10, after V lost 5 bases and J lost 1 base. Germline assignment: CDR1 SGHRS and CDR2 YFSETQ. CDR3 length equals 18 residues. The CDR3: CASRKTSGSPGSYNEQFF. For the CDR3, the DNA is TGCGCCAGCAGGAAGACTAGCGGGAGTCCCGGGTCCTACAATGAGCAGTTCTTC.

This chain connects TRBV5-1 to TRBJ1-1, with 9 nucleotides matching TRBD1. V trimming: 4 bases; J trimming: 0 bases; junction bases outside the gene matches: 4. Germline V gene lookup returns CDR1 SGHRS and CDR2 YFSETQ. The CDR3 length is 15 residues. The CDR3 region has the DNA TGCGCCAGCAGCCAGGACAGGGGACTGAACACTGAAGCTTTCTTT. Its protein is CASSQDRGLNTEAFF.

DNA of the CDR3: TGTGCCAGCAGACTAGCGGGAGGCGGCGAGCAGTACTTC. Protein product: CASRLAGGGEQYF. The V gene is TRBV28, the J gene TRBJ2-7, with TRBD2 matching 12 bases. In germline, CDR1 is MDHEN, CDR2 SYDVKM. This CDR3 is 13 amino acids long. V was clipped by 6 bases and J by 6 bases; unmatched bases: 3.

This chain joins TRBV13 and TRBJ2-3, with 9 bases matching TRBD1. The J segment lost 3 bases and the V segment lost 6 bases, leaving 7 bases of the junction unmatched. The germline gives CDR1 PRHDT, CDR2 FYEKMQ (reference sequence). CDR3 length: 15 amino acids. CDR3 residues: CASRGQGKLTDTQYF. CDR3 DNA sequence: TGTGCCAGCAGGGGACAGGGAAAATTAACAGATACGCAGTATTTT.

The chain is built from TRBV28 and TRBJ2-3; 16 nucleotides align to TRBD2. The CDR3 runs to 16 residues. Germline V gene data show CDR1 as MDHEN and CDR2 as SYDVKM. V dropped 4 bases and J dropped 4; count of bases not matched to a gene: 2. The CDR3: CASSWGLAGGSDTQYF. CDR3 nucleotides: TGTGCCAGCAGTTGGGGACTAGCGGGGGGGTCAGATACGCAGTATTTT.

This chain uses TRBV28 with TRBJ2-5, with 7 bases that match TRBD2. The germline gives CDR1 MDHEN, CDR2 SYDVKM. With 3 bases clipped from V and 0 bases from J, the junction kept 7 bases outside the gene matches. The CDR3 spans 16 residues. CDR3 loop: CASSFGLAEYQETQYF. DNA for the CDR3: TGTGCCAGCAGTTTTGGTCTAGCGGAGTACCAAGAGACCCAGTACTTC.

The CDR3 DNA is TGTGCCAGCAGCCAGGGGGCTTGGAATCAGCCCCAGCATTTT. It translates to CASSQGAWNQPQHF. This rearrangement joins TRBV7-9 to TRBJ1-5, with TRBD1 identical over 8 bases. This CDR3 contains 14 residues. Trimming cost V 5 bases and J 4 bases; bases outside gene matches: 4. CDR1 is SEHNR and CDR2 is FQNEAQ in the germline V gene (reference sequence).

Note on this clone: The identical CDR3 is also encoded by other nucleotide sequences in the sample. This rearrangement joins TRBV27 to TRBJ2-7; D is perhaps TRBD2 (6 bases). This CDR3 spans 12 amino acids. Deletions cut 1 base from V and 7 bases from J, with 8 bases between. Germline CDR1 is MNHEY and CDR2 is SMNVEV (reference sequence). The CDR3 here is CASSLLRGEQYF. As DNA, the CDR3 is TGTGCCAGCAGTTTATTACGGGGGGAGCAGTACTTC.